Shown below are 5 T cell receptor beta chains from a single sample sequenced in a study of cytomegalovirus exposure and HLA in healthy donors. PCR was performed using 60 Vbeta and 13 Jbeta primers. Clones were read by immunoSEQ multiplex PCR, and TCRdb kept only the in-frame ones, dropping some. The table lists tens of thousands of clones, about two thirds of them singletons. Sequencing was done on a sample of PBMCs. The receptors come from a man in his forties or fifties in good health and CMV-seropositive.

This chain connects TRBV29-1 to TRBJ1-1, with D uncertain. Germline values: CDR1 SQVTM, CDR2 ANQGSEA. The CDR3 has 11 residues. The ends were cut back, 4 bases at V and 1 base at J, with 4 bases in the middle. CDR3 amino acids: CSVGENTEAFF. CDR3 nucleotide sequence: TGCAGCGTTGGCGAGAACACTGAAGCTTTCTTT.

This clone was found a few times. The chain is built from TRBV9 and TRBJ1-4, with 10 bases fitting TRBD1. Losses at the gene ends were 4 bases for V and 4 bases for J; bases not matched to a gene: 4. Germline loops: CDR1 SGDLS, CDR2 YYNGEE. The CDR3 has 15 residues. The CDR3 region is CASSFGTGVNEKLFF. CDR3 DNA sequence: TGTGCCAGCAGCTTCGGGACAGGGGTTAATGAAAAACTGTTTTTT.

The CDR3 DNA is TGTGCCAGTAGTATAGGGGGCAGGGGCGGTCAGCCCCAGCATTTT. Protein product: CASSIGGRGGQPQHF. The rearrangement uses TRBV19 and TRBJ1-5; D might be TRBD1 (6 bases). Germline V gene data show CDR1 as LNHDA and CDR2 as SQIVND (reference sequence). V was shortened by 1 base and J by 6 bases, with 13 bases between the two germline ends. The CDR3 is made up of 15 amino acids.

The rearrangement links TRBV5-5 to TRBJ2-7; the match to TRBD1 covers 8 bases. Germline CDR1 and CDR2: SGHKS and YYEKEE (reference sequence). V lost 3 bases and J lost 3; bases outside the gene matches: 8. This CDR3 has 15 amino acids. CDR3 region: CASSYDRGLGYEQYF. The CDR3, as DNA: TGTGCCAGCAGCTATGACAGGGGTCTTGGCTACGAGCAGTACTTC.

This clone appeared a single time. J is TRBJ1-1 and V is TRBV6-5; D is unclear. The V gene lost 6 bases and the J gene lost 10 bases, with 15 bases spanning the gap. The germline CDR1 and CDR2 sequences are MNHEY and SVGAGI. This CDR3 is built from 12 residues. The CDR3, as DNA: TGTGCCAGCAGCCCCAAACGCGGGGTAGCTTTCTTT. Translated, it gives CASSPKRGVAFF.